The T cell receptor beta chain under discussion was sequenced for a study of beta chain features in type 1 diabetes. The sample holds a few counts of this clone. The junction does not match germline at one end; this may be a read error. Germline CDR1 SGHRS, CDR2 YFSETQ. This CDR3 contains 11 residues. What was sequenced were expressed TCRB transcripts, since all of the isolated RNA had been reverse transcribed. TCRdb's copy holds only in-frame clones and misses some; the assay was immunoSEQ multiplex PCR. Among about 320,000 clones listed, around 13% were seen once. The TCR sequence derives from a man aged 25-45 years in good health. Sequencing input: central memory CD4+ T cells from blood. This rearrangement joins TRBV5-1 to TRBJ2-1; 9 bases align to TRBD1. CDR3 nucleotides: TGCGCCAGCAGCGACGGACAGGGGATACTCTTC. Protein sequence: CASSDGQGILF.